This T cell receptor beta chain was identified during a study of blood T cell repertoires in COVID-19 (dated by TCRdb to about 2020). Regarding the complete study: Samples covering the acute and convalescent phases of COVID-19 were provided by collaborators in the United States, Italy and Spain. The prospective study material was composed of cDNA or gDNA derived from T cells, B-cell-depleted T cells, or PBMCs. The dataset comprised deeply sampled blood TCRbeta repertoires from subjects exposed to, actively infected with, or recovered from COVID-19. The repertoires were made available in a free public database intended to serve as a resource for research on the immune response to SARS-CoV-2. Samples were obtained from the ongoing ImmuneRACE study (first 160 participants) and from about 1,300 subjects provided by 6 global collaborators. The sample metadata nearly always contained a de-identified subject ID, COVID-19 status, age in years and sex. Where available, HLA class I and class II types were obtained from metadata supplied by the sample provider rather than from assay-based typing.

About this clone: The target of this receptor is not known. The sample holds no much larger clone one base away, and base qualities are not on file.

The study at large found these results: How much clinical and demographic metadata was included differed by source and by participant, and the metadata was provided uncurated.

TCRbeta CDR3 regions were amplified from genomic DNA by means of the immunoSEQ Assay, a bias-controlled multiplex PCR. The original pipeline was this. The number of nucleated cells in each sample was estimated from the amplification of reference gene primers within the assay. To quantify the absolute abundance of each unique TCRbeta CDR3 rearrangement, sequence reads were collapsed and filtered. For each sample, productive Simpson clonality was calculated by taking the square root of Simpson's diversity index across productive rearrangements. TCRdb retrieved this table from immuneACCESS and kept in-frame rearrangements only. Not all clones are present; in checked studies, unresolved V genes account for under half, and no reason is known for the remainder. That table supplies the V and J calls and clone size; D and trimming were determined from the DNA. For this sample there are about 220,000 clones; just over 85% appear just once. Together, the top ten hold 2.2% of the sample.

A second Seattle source provided samples from volunteer blood donors who had recovered from COVID-19. The collaborating institutions used their own protocols to collect whole blood in K2EDTA tubes. For TCRbeta analysis, collaborators shipped samples as frozen whole blood, isolated PBMCs, or DNA extracted from either of those sample types. Relative to germline, V is missing 3 bases and J is missing 3 bases, with 11 bases of the junction outside any gene match. CDR1 and CDR2 (SEHNR, FQNEAQ) derive from the germline V gene (reference sequence). The CDR3 measures 17 amino acids from cysteine to phenylalanine. Here the CDR3 DNA is all that survives: 51 bases in frame from base 1.

The sequencing input was peripheral blood. The TCR was taken from a man younger than 45 who had recovered from COVID-19. This receptor chain uses TRBV7-9 and TRBJ1-2; 9 middle bases align to TRBD1. The CDR3 region reads CASSLLPRTGAYYGYTF. The sequenced DNA: TGTGCCAGCAGCTTGTTACCGAGGACAGGGGCCTACTATGGCTACACCTTC.